This passage covers 29 T cell receptor beta chains from one sample sequenced in a study of shared clonotypes between healthy human individuals. Here immunoSEQ multiplex PCR was the method, and the copy in TCRdb shows in-frame clones only, minus some. The table has 950,000 to 1,100,000 clones, 75% to 85% seen once. Specimen: memory CD4+ T cells from PBMCs. Sample subset: CD45RA-negative fraction. The receptors come from a man younger than 30 in good health. Some clones in this sample may be carry-over from other donors' samples.

The rearrangement uses TRBV27 and TRBJ2-5; 8 bases fit TRBD2. Germline CDR1 and CDR2: MNHEY and SMNVEV (reference sequence). V dropped 9 bases and J dropped 4; count of bases not matched to a gene: 10. The CDR3 is 14 residues long. For the CDR3, the DNA is TGTGCCAGTAAAATTAGCGGGATGGGAGAGACCCAGTACTTC. This codes for CASKISGMGETQYF.

This clone came up once. V is TRBV11-2 and J is TRBJ2-6; no clear D. The CDR3 has 14 residues. Trimming removed 5 bases at V and 1 base at J, with 6 bases between. Per germline, CDR1 SGHAT and CDR2 FQNNGV. CDR3 DNA: TGTGCCAGCAGCCCTCAATCTGGGGCCAACGTCCTGACTTTC. Translated, it gives CASSPQSGANVLTF.

The sample holds a few counts of this clone. The chain recombines TRBV6-1 with TRBJ1-1, with a possible D match to TRBD1 (6 bases). The CDR3 runs to 12 residues. V lost 5 bases to trimming and J lost 4 bases, with 8 bases between them. Germline CDR1 MNHNS, CDR2 SASEGT. The CDR3 region has the DNA TGTGCCAGCAGTTCCAGGGGCACTGAAGCTTTCTTT. Translation: CASSSRGTEAFF.

This clone was counted between two and nine times. The identical CDR3 is also encoded by other nucleotide sequences in the sample. The V and J genes are TRBV2 and TRBJ2-7, with D tentatively TRBD2 (5 bases). The V end was cut by 6 bases, the J end by 4 bases, with 10 bases between. Germline lookup yields CDR1 SNHLY and CDR2 FYNNEI. The CDR3 is 12 residues long. DNA for the CDR3: TGTGCCAGCAGGGAACTAGTTTACGAGCAGTACTTC. This sequence encodes CASRELVYEQYF.

This clone has a single count. This rearrangement joins TRBV15 to TRBJ2-2; TRBD1 or TRBD2 may be the D gene (5 bases each). CDR3 length: 15 residues. CDR1 and CDR2 (germline): LNHNV, YYDKDF (reference sequence). Trimming took 0 bases from V and 6 from J, leaving 11 bases between them. CDR3 protein: CATSREWQGAGELFF. The CDR3, as DNA: TGTGCCACCAGCAGAGAATGGCAGGGAGCCGGGGAGCTGTTTTTT.

V and J are TRBV7-9 and TRBJ2-7; 7 nucleotides align to TRBD2. Losses at the gene ends were 4 bases for V and 7 bases for J; bases not matched to a gene: 10. Germline lookup yields CDR1 SEHNR and CDR2 FQNEAQ (reference sequence). There are 14 residues in the CDR3. The DNA of the CDR3 is TGTGCCAGCAGCTCCGGACTAGATCTAGTTGAGCAGTACTTC. Its protein is CASSSGLDLVEQYF.

The CDR3 sequence: CASSRNGGVNTEAFF. The CDR3 DNA is TGTGCCAGCAGTCGTAACGGGGGCGTGAACACTGAAGCTTTCTTT. The chain carries TRBV27 and TRBJ1-1; tentatively, D is TRBD1 (6 bases). Germline assignment: CDR1 MNHEY and CDR2 SMNVEV (reference sequence). The CDR3 has 15 residues. Trimming removed 5 bases at V and 0 bases at J, with 13 bases between.

CDR3 sequence reads: CASSLDPGTQYF. In DNA, the CDR3 is TGTGCCAGCAGCTTAGATCCGGGTACGCAGTATTTT. V and J are TRBV11-3 and TRBJ2-3; D is unclear. Germline lookup yields CDR1 SGHNT and CDR2 YENEEA. This CDR3 comprises 12 residues. V was shortened by 0 bases and J by 8 bases, with 6 bases between the two germline ends.

The genes are TRBV28 and TRBJ2-1; D is uncertain. V lost 6 bases, J lost 2 bases, and 14 bases lay in between. The germline CDR1 and CDR2 sequences are MDHEN and SYDVKM. The CDR3 has 15 amino acids. CDR3 region: CASSLTKETYNEQFF. In DNA form, the CDR3 reads TGTGCCAGCAGCCTCACGAAGGAGACCTACAATGAGCAGTTCTTC.

V gene TRBV6-5 combines with J gene TRBJ2-7; D is ambiguous. The CDR3 is 15 residues long. Trimming shortened V by 3 bases and J by 2 bases, and 14 bases separated the two germline ends. Germline values: CDR1 MNHEY, CDR2 SVGAGI. CDR3: CASSYVSIEAYEQYF. CDR3 in DNA: TGTGCCAGCAGTTATGTTTCTATAGAAGCCTACGAGCAGTACTTC.

This rearrangement joins TRBV11-2 to TRBJ2-7, with a weak D call TRBD1 (5 bases). CDR3 length: 15 residues. V was trimmed by 5 bases and J by 2 bases, leaving 16 bases between them. From germline, CDR1 is SGHAT and CDR2 FQNNGV. CDR3 amino acids: CASSQDRVETYEQYF. DNA for the CDR3: TGTGCCAGCAGCCAAGACAGAGTCGAGACCTACGAGCAGTACTTC.

The V and J genes are TRBV6-5 and TRBJ2-4; unclear D gene. The CDR3 has 15 residues. Trimming removed 2 bases at V and 6 bases at J, with 14 bases between. Germline values: CDR1 MNHEY, CDR2 SVGAGI. CDR3 sequence (DNA): TGTGCCAGCAGTTACATATCAGGCGGAAGAAACATTCAGTACTTC. Its protein is CASSYISGGRNIQYF.

The rearrangement joins TRBV28 to TRBJ2-4; D is possibly TRBD2 (5 bases). Deletions cut 3 bases from V and 8 bases from J, with 14 bases between. This CDR3 is built from 14 residues. Germline V gives CDR1 MDHEN, CDR2 SYDVKM. CDR3 loop: CASSLRVGPDIQYF. CDR3 nucleotides: TGTGCCAGCAGTTTGAGGGTAGGTCCGGACATTCAGTACTTC.

This clone was counted between two and nine times. This rearrangement joins TRBV7-3 to TRBJ2-2; D perhaps matches TRBD2 (6 bases). The germline gives CDR1 SGHTA, CDR2 FQGTGA. The CDR3 loop spans 16 amino acids. The V end was cut by 5 bases, the J end by 1 base, with 14 bases between. The CDR3: CASSLQFSGNTGELFF. The CDR3, as DNA: TGTGCCAGCAGCCTCCAATTTAGCGGGAACACCGGGGAGCTGTTTTTT. The complete variable domain, with remaining parts taken from reference TRBV7-3 and TRBJ2-2, reads GAGVSQTPSNKVTEKGKYVELRCDPISGHTALYWYRQSLGQGPEFLIYFQGTGAADDSGLPNDRFFAVRPEGSVSTLKIQRTERGDSAVYLCASSLQFSGNTGELFFGEGSRLTVL.

The chain's CDR3 is CASSDSFVGFRLYEQYF. DNA of the CDR3: TGTGCCAGCAGTGACTCCTTCGTCGGTTTTCGCCTTTACGAGCAGTACTTC. This chain uses TRBV6-4 with TRBJ2-7, with unresolved D. The CDR3 runs 17 residues. V lost 0 bases to trimming and J lost 4 bases, with 19 bases between them. Germline values: CDR1 MRHNA, CDR2 SNTAGT.

This rearrangement joins TRBV2 to TRBJ1-5; 8 bases fit TRBD1. The CDR3 loop spans 14 amino acids. The V gene end was trimmed by 6 bases and the J gene end by 5 bases; junction bases not matched to a gene: 6. Germline V CDR1 and CDR2: SNHLY, FYNNEI. CDR3 residues: CASRPGTGYQPQHF. The CDR3 DNA reads TGTGCCAGCAGACCCGGGACAGGCTATCAGCCCCAGCATTTT.

A remark on this clone: The identical CDR3 is also encoded by other nucleotide sequences in the sample. The J gene is TRBJ2-5, the V gene TRBV7-2; 11 positions agree with TRBD2. The V and J ends lost 0 bases and 1 base, in that order; junction bases with no gene match: 1. CDR3 size: 16 residues. Per germline, CDR1 SGHTA and CDR2 FQGNSA. CDR3 loop: CASSLAGTSGQETQYF. For the CDR3, the DNA is TGTGCCAGCAGCTTAGCAGGGACTAGCGGCCAAGAGACCCAGTACTTC.

The V and J genes are TRBV27 and TRBJ2-7; 10 nucleotides line up with TRBD2. CDR1 is MNHEY and CDR2 is SMNVEV in the germline V gene (reference sequence). CDR3 length: 16 residues. The V and J ends lost 7 bases and 5 bases, in that order; junction bases with no gene match: 14. The CDR3 DNA is TGTGCCAGCAAGAAGCGGGAGGGCCGAGCGATCGACGAGCAGTACTTC. It is translated as CASKKREGRAIDEQYF.

This clone was seen at least ten times. This chain joins TRBV5-1 and TRBJ2-2, with 8 bases identical to TRBD2. Germline CDR1 reads SGHRS; CDR2 reads YFSETQ. V lost 1 base and J lost 7; bases outside the gene matches: 6. The CDR3 runs 15 residues. The CDR3 nucleotides read TGCGCCAGCAGCTTGATCGGGAGGGCCGTCGGGGAGCTGTTTTTT. The encoded protein is CASSLIGRAVGELFF.

The chain has TRBV10-2 and TRBJ2-1; 9 nucleotides agree with TRBD2. With 3 bases clipped from V and 4 bases from J, the junction kept 4 bases outside the gene matches. The germline CDR1 and CDR2 sequences are WSHSY and SAAADI. The CDR3 contains 15 residues. CDR3 DNA sequence: TGCGCCAGCAGTGACAGGACTAGCGAGTACAATGAGCAGTTCTTC. Encoded protein: CASSDRTSEYNEQFF.

The rearrangement joins TRBV9 to TRBJ2-1; D remains ambiguous. Trimming shortened V by 6 bases and J by 9 bases, and 19 bases separated the two germline ends. Germline CDR1 is SGDLS and CDR2 is YYNGEE. CDR3 length equals 14 residues. The CDR3 loop reads CASTGNPVGGEQFF. CDR3 DNA sequence: TGTGCCAGCACGGGCAATCCAGTCGGCGGTGAGCAGTTCTTC.

A word on this clone: Other nucleotide sequences in the sample specify the same CDR3. The rearrangement links TRBV6-5 to TRBJ2-7; 7 bases are shared with TRBD1. In germline, CDR1 is MNHEY, CDR2 SVGAGI. This CDR3 contains 14 residues. After removal of 0 bases from V and 2 bases from J, the junction contained 1 base not matched to a gene. CDR3 in amino acids: CASSYSTGPYEQYF. CDR3 in DNA: TGTGCCAGCAGTTACTCGACAGGGCCCTACGAGCAGTACTTC.

The rearrangement joins TRBV7-2 to TRBJ2-7; D gene uncertain. The CDR3 runs to 14 residues. The V end was cut by 2 bases, the J end by 2 bases, with 10 bases between. The V gene's germline CDR1 is SGHTA and CDR2 FQGNSA. CDR3 nucleotides: TGTGCCAGCAGCTTAAGTCTCGAGGCCTACGAGCAGTACTTC. It specifies CASSLSLEAYEQYF. The whole variable domain, remainder taken from reference TRBV7-2 and TRBJ2-7, is GAGVSQSPSNKVTEKGKDVELRCDPISGHTALYWYRQSLGQGLEFLIYFQGNSAPDKSGLPSDRFSAERTGGSVSTLTIQRTQQEDSAVYLCASSLSLEAYEQYFGPGTRLTVT.

Ten or more counts support this clone. V and J are TRBV5-5 and TRBJ1-2; D is perhaps TRBD1 (5 bases). Between the trimmed V and J ends, which lost 0 bases and 4 bases, there was a span of 13 bases. Germline CDR1 SGHKS, CDR2 YYEKEE (reference sequence). There are 15 residues in the CDR3. As DNA, the CDR3 is TGTGCCAGCAGCTTGGTCGCGGGGGTGGGCTATGGCTACACCTTC. This sequence encodes CASSLVAGVGYGYTF.

This clone appeared many times. The chain has TRBV28 and TRBJ1-4, with D hard to call. Germline V gives CDR1 MDHEN, CDR2 SYDVKM. V lost 2 bases and J 8 bases, leaving 15 bases between the germline ends. This CDR3 is built from 15 residues. CDR3 sequence (DNA): TGTGCCAGCAGTTTAGGGCCAGAAGGAGGGGAAAAACTGTTTTTT. Translation: CASSLGPEGGEKLFF.

This chain connects TRBV25-1 to TRBJ1-6; D is uncertain. Trimming took 3 bases from V and 9 from J, leaving 6 bases between them. CDR1 MGHDK and CDR2 SYGVNS come from the germline V gene. This CDR3 is 12 amino acids long. CDR3 sequence (DNA): TGTGCCAGCAGTGAGGGCCTTTCACCCCTCCACTTT. Translated, it gives CASSEGLSPLHF.

The chain combines TRBV5-1 with TRBJ2-3, with no clear D. CDR3 length: 15 residues. The V end was cut by 10 bases, the J end by 1 base, with 19 bases between. Germline V gene lookup returns CDR1 SGHRS and CDR2 YFSETQ. Here the CDR3 reads CASKAQVGGTDTQYF. The CDR3 DNA reads as TGCGCCTCCAAGGCGCAGGTCGGCGGCACAGATACGCAGTATTTT.

This sequence joins TRBV5-1 and TRBJ2-5; D unclear. CDR1 is SGHRS and CDR2 is YFSETQ in the germline V gene. Trimming left V 2 bases short and J 5 bases short, with 10 bases between. The CDR3 is made up of 13 amino acids. The chain's CDR3 is CASSFGPGETQYF. DNA for the CDR3: TGCGCCAGCAGCTTCGGCCCTGGGGAGACCCAGTACTTC.

J is TRBJ1-2 and V is TRBV7-3; 9 positions agree with TRBD1. Trimming cost V 2 bases and J 7 bases; bases outside gene matches: 2. The CDR3 is 13 amino acids. CDR1 and CDR2 from the germline V gene are SGHTA and FQGTGA. The CDR3 region is CASSLGTGFGYTF. Written as DNA, the CDR3 is TGTGCCAGCAGCTTAGGGACAGGGTTTGGCTACACCTTC.